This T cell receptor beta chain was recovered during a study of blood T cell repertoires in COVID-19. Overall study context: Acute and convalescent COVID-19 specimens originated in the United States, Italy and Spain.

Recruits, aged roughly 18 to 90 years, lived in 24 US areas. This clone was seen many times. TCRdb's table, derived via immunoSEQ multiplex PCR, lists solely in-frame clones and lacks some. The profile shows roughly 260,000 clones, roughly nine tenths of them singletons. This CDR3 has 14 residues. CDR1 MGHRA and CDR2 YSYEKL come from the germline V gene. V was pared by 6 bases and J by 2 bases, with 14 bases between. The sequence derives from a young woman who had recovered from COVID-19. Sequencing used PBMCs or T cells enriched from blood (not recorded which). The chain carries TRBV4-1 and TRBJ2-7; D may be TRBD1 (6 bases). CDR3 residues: CASSSRTDTYEQYF. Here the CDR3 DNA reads TGCGCCAGCAGTTCGCGGACAGATACCTACGAGCAGTACTTC.